These 16 T cell receptor beta chains were all obtained from the same sample, sequenced in a study of blood T cell repertoires in COVID-19. Libraries were prepared by immunoSEQ multiplex PCR; TCRdb keeps only in-frame clonotypes and omits some of them. The table lists hundreds of thousands of clones, approximately 87% of them singletons, with just over 2.5% in the top ten. The sequencing input was peripheral blood. Receptor source: a woman in her sixties or seventies with active or convalescent COVID-19.

The rearrangement uses TRBV30 and TRBJ1-2; D is uncertain. CDR3 size: 12 residues. Trimming shortened V by 3 bases and J by 3 bases, and 8 bases separated the two germline ends. CDR1 is GTSNPN and CDR2 is SVGIG in the germline V gene (reference sequence). This CDR3 reads CAWSGVYYGYTF. In DNA, the CDR3 is TGTGCCTGGAGCGGGGTATACTATGGCTACACCTTC.

V usage is TRBV7-3 and J usage is TRBJ1-1, with D hard to call. CDR1 and CDR2 (germline): SGHTA, FQGTGA. The CDR3 is 14 amino acids. V lost 1 base and J 1 base, leaving 7 bases between the germline ends. The CDR3 sequence: CASSLIAGNTEAFF. The CDR3 region has the DNA TGTGCCAGCAGCTTAATAGCGGGGAACACTGAAGCTTTCTTT.

The chain couples TRBV5-6 to TRBJ1-3; D gene uncertain. Germline assignment: CDR1 SGHDT and CDR2 YYEEEE. The V end lost 2 bases, the J end lost 1 base, and 10 bases lay between the germline ends. This CDR3 spans 15 amino acids. CDR3 bases: TGTGCCAGCAGCTTTTTCGGGTTTTCTGGAAACACCATATATTTT. This encodes CASSFFGFSGNTIYF.

The V call is TRBV5-4, the J call TRBJ2-2; a weak D match, TRBD2 (5 bases). Germline lookup yields CDR1 SGHNT and CDR2 YYREEE (reference sequence). Trimming removed 3 bases at V and 6 bases at J, with 12 bases between. This CDR3 has 14 amino acids. CDR3 region: CASSSSASSGELFF. The DNA for the CDR3 is TGTGCCAGCAGCTCATCCGCTAGCTCCGGGGAGCTGTTTTTT.

This clone has more than one count but fewer than ten. The chain uses TRBV27 and TRBJ2-3, with 8 bases aligning to TRBD1. This CDR3 has 14 amino acids. The V segment lost 5 bases and the J segment 1 base; nucleotides outside the gene matches: 2. Germline-derived CDR1 and CDR2 are MNHEY and SMNVEV (reference sequence). The DNA for the CDR3 is TGTGCCAGCAGTGACAGGGGTGGCACAGATACGCAGTATTTT. Its translation is CASSDRGGTDTQYF.

This chain connects TRBV6-4 to TRBJ2-1, with TRBD1 matching 9 bases. The junction had 14 bases not matched to a gene; V was cut back by 1 base and J by 1 base. This CDR3 comprises 20 residues. Germline CDR1 and CDR2: MRHNA and SNTAGT. CDR3 nucleotides: TGTGCCAGCAGTGACTGGGGCTACAGGGGGCGAACCCTATCCTACAATGAGCAGTTCTTC. As protein: CASSDWGYRGRTLSYNEQFF.

The chain couples TRBV19 to TRBJ2-1, with 8 bases fitting TRBD1. The CDR3 contains 14 residues. Germline CDR1 is LNHDA and CDR2 is SQIVND (reference sequence). V trimming: 5 bases; J trimming: 7 bases; junction bases outside the gene matches: 7. This CDR3 is CASSYRQGSNEQFF. DNA for the CDR3: TGTGCCAGTAGTTATAGACAGGGGTCGAATGAGCAGTTCTTC. Full variable domain (remainder filled in from reference TRBV19 and TRBJ2-1): DGGITQSPKYLFRKEGQNVTLSCEQNLNHDAMYWYRQDPGQGLRLIYYSQIVNDFQKGDIAEGYSVSREKKESFPLTVTSAQKNPTAFYLCASSYRQGSNEQFFGPGTRLTVL.

The chain has TRBV19 and TRBJ1-6; D gene unclear. The V gene's germline CDR1 is LNHDA and CDR2 SQIVND (reference sequence). CDR3 length equals 13 residues. The V and J ends lost 3 bases and 9 bases respectively, with 9 bases between them. The CDR3 loop is CASSMSGPSPLHF. In DNA form, the CDR3 reads TGTGCCAGTAGTATGTCTGGGCCTTCACCCCTCCACTTT. Supplemented by reference TRBV19 and TRBJ1-6, the full variable domain reads DGGITQSPKYLFRKEGQNVTLSCEQNLNHDAMYWYRQDPGQGLRLIYYSQIVNDFQKGDIAEGYSVSREKKESFPLTVTSAQKNPTAFYLCASSMSGPSPLHFGNGTRLTVT.

The chain joins TRBV6-5 to TRBJ1-3; D uncertain. Between the trimmed V and J ends, which lost 9 bases and 0 bases, there was a span of 12 bases. The length of the CDR3 is 14 residues. Germline V gene data show CDR1 as MNHEY and CDR2 as SVGAGI. CDR3: CASTVDPSGNTIYF. CDR3 DNA sequence: TGTGCCAGTACAGTCGATCCCTCTGGAAACACCATATATTTT.

The CDR3 sequence: CASGTDREGEQFF. CDR3 DNA sequence: TGTGCTAGTGGTACCGACAGGGAAGGTGAGCAGTTCTTC. V usage is TRBV12-5 and J usage is TRBJ2-1, with 7 bases matching TRBD1. The CDR3 length is 13 residues. Germline CDR1 LGHNT, CDR2 FRNRAP. V was pared by 5 bases and J by 9 bases, with 7 bases of the junction left unmatched. The whole variable domain, filled in from reference TRBV12-5 and TRBJ2-1, reads DARVTQTPRHKVTEMGQEVTMRCQPILGHNTVFWYRQTMMQGLELLAYFRNRAPLDDSGMPKDRFSAEMPDATLATLKIQPSEPRDSAVYFCASGTDREGEQFFGPGTRLTVL.

V usage is TRBV30 and J usage is TRBJ1-1; 7 bases are shared with TRBD1. V trimming: 6 bases; J trimming: 3 bases; junction bases outside the gene matches: 10. CDR1 GTSNPN and CDR2 SVGIG come from the germline V gene (reference sequence). The CDR3 is 14 residues long. This CDR3 is CACDREGVDTEAFF. CDR3 in DNA: TGTGCCTGTGACAGGGAAGGAGTGGACACTGAAGCTTTCTTT.

This chain uses TRBV30 with TRBJ1-2; D is unresolved. Deletions cut 2 bases from V and 4 bases from J, with 11 bases between. Germline loops: CDR1 GTSNPN, CDR2 SVGIG (reference sequence). CDR3 length: 13 amino acids. In DNA form, the CDR3 reads TGTGCCTGGAGTATGGGCCCTTCCTATGGCTACACCTTC. Its translation is CAWSMGPSYGYTF.

V and J are TRBV7-8 and TRBJ2-5; D is perhaps TRBD1 (6 bases). This CDR3 is built from 14 residues. The V and J ends lost 3 bases and 5 bases respectively, with 13 bases between them. Germline-derived CDR1 and CDR2 are SGHVS and FQNEAQ. CDR3 coding DNA: TGTGCCAGCAGCTTGAAAGGGGGTCCCGAGACCCAGTACTTC. It codes for CASSLKGGPETQYF.

The chain is built from TRBV30 and TRBJ2-1, with TRBD2 matching 12 bases. CDR3 length equals 12 residues. The J segment lost 7 bases and the V segment lost 5 bases, leaving 0 bases of the junction unmatched. Per the germline V gene, CDR1 is GTSNPN and CDR2 is SVGIG (reference sequence). The CDR3 region is CAWGTSGNEQFF. The CDR3 DNA reads as TGTGCCTGGGGGACTAGCGGGAATGAGCAGTTCTTC.

This rearrangement joins TRBV19 to TRBJ2-7, with 10 bases fitting TRBD1. V shed 6 bases, J shed 2 bases, and the junction held 7 bases outside the gene matches. CDR1 and CDR2 (germline): LNHDA, SQIVND (reference sequence). This CDR3 contains 15 residues. CDR3 sequence: CASRTSGTGAYEQYF. Written as DNA, the CDR3 is TGTGCCAGTAGGACCTCCGGGACAGGGGCCTACGAGCAGTACTTC.

This clone showed up just a few times. Other DNA sequences within the sample encode an identical CDR3. The chain has TRBV5-4 and TRBJ1-2; D unresolved. Trimming took off 3 bases at V and 4 bases at J, with 4 bases between the two ends. Germline-derived CDR1 and CDR2 are SGHNT and YYREEE (reference sequence). This CDR3 is built from 11 residues. CDR3 nucleotides: TGTGCCAGCAGCTCTACCTATGGCTACACCTTC. It translates to CASSSTYGYTF.